The 31 T cell receptor beta chains presented below share a single source sample, sequenced in a study of Ad26.COV2.S vaccination and SARS-CoV-2 variants. The sample's treatment: roughly 20 received Ad26.COV2.S at low or high dose, single or two shots; roughly five received placebo; per-sample allocation not given. Vaccine and placebo recipients were sampled on day 63 after the first injection. Repertoires were generated with immunoSEQ multiplex PCR, while TCRdb's copy carries only in-frame clones and drops some. Here the sample spans some 320,000 clones, just over 85% being singletons. Sequences were derived from peripheral blood, sampled in a trial of Ad26.COV2.S vaccine versus placebo. These receptors originate from a person between 18 and 59 years old who received the Ad26.COV2.S COVID-19 vaccine or a placebo.

In this sample, this clone turned up a few times. This chain links TRBV5-4 with TRBJ1-6; the D gene is possibly TRBD1 (5 bases). CDR1 is SGHNT and CDR2 is YYREEE in the germline V gene (reference sequence). This CDR3 region has 14 residues. V lost 0 bases and J lost 15, with 16 bases in between. The CDR3 protein is CASSLGGQGGGLHF. As DNA, the CDR3 is TGTGCCAGCAGCTTGGGAGGGCAGGGAGGAGGCCTCCACTTT.

On this clone: Other DNA sequences within the sample encode an identical CDR3. V is TRBV20-1 and J is TRBJ1-1, with TRBD1 as a possible D gene (5 bases). With 6 bases removed from V and 3 bases from J, the gap between germline ends came to 8 bases. This CDR3 has 11 amino acids. Looked up from germline, CDR1 is DFQATT and CDR2 is SNEGSKA (reference sequence). CDR3 loop: CSARRDTEAFF. For the CDR3, the DNA is TGCAGTGCACGCAGGGACACTGAAGCTTTCTTT.

The V and J genes are TRBV19 and TRBJ2-3, with 9 positions matching TRBD1. The CDR3 is made up of 15 amino acids. Germline-derived CDR1 and CDR2 are LNHDA and SQIVND (reference sequence). J gave up 3 bases and V 2 bases, and 3 bases lay outside the gene matches. Here the CDR3 reads CASSIPTGGTDTQYF. DNA for the CDR3: TGTGCCAGTAGTATACCGACAGGGGGGACAGATACGCAGTATTTT.

V usage is TRBV9 and J usage is TRBJ2-1, with 10 bases identical to TRBD2. There are 15 residues in the CDR3. Germline CDR1 reads SGDLS; CDR2 reads YYNGEE. The junction had 6 bases not matched to a gene; V was cut back by 2 bases and J by 7 bases. The CDR3 sequence: CASSVSSGGVNEQFF. The CDR3 nucleotides read TGTGCCAGCAGCGTTTCTAGCGGGGGAGTGAATGAGCAGTTCTTC.

This sequence joins TRBV27 and TRBJ1-5; TRBD1 agrees at 7 bases. The CDR3 is 18 amino acids. Germline loops: CDR1 MNHEY, CDR2 SMNVEV (reference sequence). Trimming cost V 2 bases and J 3 bases; bases outside gene matches: 13. DNA of the CDR3: TGTGCCAGCAGTTTAAAGCGAGCGGGACAGATTAACAATCAGCCCCAGCATTTT. Translating it yields CASSLKRAGQINNQPQHF.

V usage is TRBV5-1 and J usage is TRBJ2-2; D call uncertain. The V gene's germline CDR1 is SGHRS and CDR2 YFSETQ. V gave up 7 bases and J gave up 7 bases, with 11 bases separating them. The CDR3 sequence is 12 residues long. The DNA of the CDR3 is TGCGCCAGCGGGCAGATTGGCGGGGAGCTGTTTTTT. Amino acids: CASGQIGGELFF.

This chain links TRBV18 with TRBJ1-1; no reliable D call. In germline, CDR1 is KGHSH, CDR2 LQKENI. The CDR3 has 13 residues. V shed 2 bases and J shed 4 bases, with 8 bases lying between them. The CDR3 sequence is CASSPGETTEAFF. The CDR3 DNA sequence: TGTGCCAGCTCACCAGGGGAAACCACTGAAGCTTTCTTT.

The rearrangement links TRBV11-2 to TRBJ1-2, with D hard to call. The CDR3 is 13 residues long. V was pared by 5 bases and J by 5 bases, with 12 bases between. Germline CDR1 and CDR2: SGHAT and FQNNGV. CDR3 sequence: CASSRRPQYGYTF. CDR3 DNA sequence: TGTGCCAGCAGCCGCAGACCCCAATATGGCTACACCTTC. Full variable domain (missing parts from reference TRBV11-2 and TRBJ1-2): EAGVAQSPRYKIIEKRQSVAFWCNPISGHATLYWYQQILGQGPKLLIQFQNNGVVDDSQLPKDRFSAERLKGVDSTLKIQPAKLEDSAVYLCASSRRPQYGYTFGSGTRLTVV.

V and J are TRBV6-5 and TRBJ1-6; D is perhaps TRBD1 (5 bases). Germline values: CDR1 MNHEY, CDR2 SVGAGI. V was clipped by 0 bases and J by 8 bases, with 5 bases between them. The CDR3 runs to 13 residues. Here the CDR3 reads CASSYSTDSPLHF. The DNA for the CDR3 is TGTGCCAGCAGTTACTCGACAGATTCACCCCTCCACTTT.

The chain is built from TRBV30 and TRBJ2-2; TRBD1 or TRBD2 may be the D gene (5 bases each). Trimming took off 3 bases at V and 1 base at J, with 9 bases between the two ends. The germline V gene has CDR1 GTSNPN and CDR2 SVGIG (reference sequence). The CDR3 spans 14 residues. The CDR3 DNA follows: TGTGCCTGGAGGAGGGGCTTGAACACCGGGGAGCTGTTTTTT. It yields the protein CAWRRGLNTGELFF. The entire variable domain, with the rest obtained from reference TRBV30 and TRBJ2-2, is as follows: SQTIHQWPATLVQPVGSPLSLECTVEGTSNPNLYWYRQAAGRGLQLLFYSVGIGQISSEVPQNLSASRPQDRQFILSSKKLLLSDSGFYLCAWRRGLNTGELFFGEGSRLTVL.

This clone has just one count. This chain joins TRBV4-1 and TRBJ1-2, with 9 nucleotides matching TRBD1. Germline CDR1 reads MGHRA; CDR2 reads YSYEKL. The V gene end was trimmed by 3 bases and the J gene end by 4 bases; junction bases not matched to a gene: 9. CDR3 length equals 16 residues. This CDR3 is CASSHSSGQGIYGYTF. DNA of the CDR3: TGCGCCAGCAGCCATTCGTCGGGACAGGGAATCTATGGCTACACCTTC.

The genes are TRBV5-1 and TRBJ2-5, with D tentatively TRBD1 (6 bases). Trimming stripped 3 bases from V and 5 bases from J, with 20 bases between. Germline CDR1 and CDR2: SGHRS and YFSETQ. CDR3 size: 16 residues. Here the CDR3 reads CASSYRGDTLGETQYF. The CDR3 nucleotides read TGCGCCAGCAGCTACCGAGGGGACACCTTGGGGGAGACCCAGTACTTC.

The gene calls are TRBV20-1 and TRBJ1-1; D is ambiguous. This CDR3 has 9 amino acids. CDR1 is DFQATT, CDR2 SNEGSKA, per germline (reference sequence). With 5 bases removed from V and 12 bases from J, the gap between germline ends came to 10 bases. The CDR3 DNA follows: TGCAGTGCTCCCCGGGGATCTTTCTTT. Translation: CSAPRGSFF.

The chain links TRBV2 to TRBJ1-4; no reliable D call. V lost 7 bases, J lost 7 bases, and 13 bases lay in between. In germline, CDR1 is SNHLY, CDR2 FYNNEI. The CDR3 totals 13 residues. The CDR3 loop reads CASTDNNREKLFF. DNA for the CDR3: TGTGCCAGCACAGACAATAATCGTGAAAAACTGTTTTTT.

On this clone: Different DNA sequences within this sample yield the same CDR3. This chain links TRBV7-8 with TRBJ2-5; 11 positions match TRBD2. Germline values: CDR1 SGHVS, CDR2 FQNEAQ. This CDR3 has 17 amino acids. V was clipped by 4 bases and J by 2 bases; unmatched bases: 9. CDR3 amino acids: CASSSERLAGRQETQYF. The CDR3 DNA is TGTGCCAGCAGCTCCGAGAGACTAGCGGGGAGGCAAGAGACCCAGTACTTC.

This clone was counted a single time. The chain couples TRBV10-3 to TRBJ2-2, with TRBD2 as a possible D gene (6 bases). Looked up from germline, CDR1 is ENHRY and CDR2 is SYGVKD. Trimming shortened V by 6 bases and J by 7 bases, and 18 bases separated the two germline ends. The CDR3 totals 15 residues. DNA of the CDR3: TGTGCCATCAGCCAAGGGACTTCCGACGGCGGGGAGCTGTTTTTT. Translated: CAISQGTSDGGELFF.

CDR3 coding DNA: TGCGCCAGCAGCCTGACGGGTGCCGATTCACCCCTCCACTTT. Protein sequence: CASSLTGADSPLHF. The chain employs TRBV5-1 and TRBJ1-6; D uncertain. The V end lost 4 bases, the J end lost 8 bases, and 13 bases lay between the germline ends. This CDR3 has 14 amino acids. CDR1 is SGHRS and CDR2 is YFSETQ in the germline V gene.

This sequence joins TRBV5-4 and TRBJ2-2; a weak D match, TRBD2 (5 bases). Germline V CDR1 and CDR2: SGHNT, YYREEE (reference sequence). The CDR3 sequence is 16 residues long. V was pared by 0 bases and J by 5 bases, with 14 bases between. CDR3 loop: CASSLGGQELTGELFF. The CDR3 DNA reads TGTGCCAGCAGCTTGGGAGGGCAGGAGTTAACCGGGGAGCTGTTTTTT.

As for this clone: Within the sample, other DNA sequences also encode this same CDR3. V usage is TRBV5-4 and J usage is TRBJ1-4; D gene unclear. Trimming removed 0 bases at V and 0 bases at J, with 3 bases between. From germline, CDR1 is SGHNT and CDR2 YYREEE (reference sequence). The CDR3 runs 14 residues. The chain's CDR3 is CASSLAATNEKLFF. The DNA of the CDR3 is TGTGCCAGCAGCTTGGCGGCAACTAATGAAAAACTGTTTTTT.

The J gene is TRBJ1-2, the V gene TRBV5-1; tentative D call: TRBD1 (5 bases). The CDR3 sequence is 13 residues long. Trimming took 2 bases from V and 3 from J, leaving 8 bases between them. Germline V gene lookup returns CDR1 SGHRS and CDR2 YFSETQ. CDR3 in DNA: TGCGCCAGCAGCTTAGGGACCGACTATGGCTACACCTTC. Translation: CASSLGTDYGYTF.

The chain employs TRBV6-4 and TRBJ2-7, with D uncertain. Germline V gives CDR1 MRHNA, CDR2 SNTAGT. Trimming shortened V by 6 bases and J by 5 bases, and 8 bases separated the two germline ends. The CDR3 has 11 amino acids. The CDR3 reads CASSSDHEQYF. CDR3 DNA sequence: TGTGCCAGCAGCTCCGATCACGAGCAGTACTTC.

The chain couples TRBV19 to TRBJ2-1; either TRBD1 or TRBD2 may supply D (6 bases each). Trimming left V 4 bases short and J 4 bases short, with 11 bases between. This CDR3 has 14 residues. Germline V gene sequence: CDR1 LNHDA, CDR2 SQIVND (reference sequence). CDR3 amino acids: CASSRRGQYNEQFF. The CDR3 coding sequence is TGTGCCAGTAGTAGACGGGGGCAGTACAATGAGCAGTTCTTC.

This chain uses TRBV19 with TRBJ1-1, with a weak D call TRBD1 (6 bases). The CDR3 extends over 12 amino acids. CDR1 is LNHDA, CDR2 SQIVND, per germline (reference sequence). Trimming stripped 7 bases from V and 10 bases from J, with 16 bases between. CDR3 region: CASNRRGAGAFF. The DNA for the CDR3 is TGTGCCAGTAATCGCCGGGGGGCGGGAGCTTTCTTT.

This clone showed up just once. The J gene is TRBJ1-2, the V gene TRBV11-2, with D uncertain. Germline-derived CDR1 and CDR2 are SGHAT and FQNNGV. V lost 0 bases and J lost 0, with 14 bases in between. There are 17 residues in the CDR3. CDR3 nucleotides: TGTGCCAGCAGCTTAGACCTCGGGAGACTATCTAACTATGGCTACACCTTC. It yields the protein CASSLDLGRLSNYGYTF.

The gene calls are TRBV5-8 and TRBJ1-6, with 8 bases identical to TRBD1. This CDR3 spans 15 amino acids. Germline V gives CDR1 SGHTS, CDR2 YDEGEE. Trimming removed 5 bases from V and 7 bases from J; junction bases left unmatched: 8. Here the CDR3 DNA reads TGTGCCAGCAGGGCCCAGGGGGCCTGGAATTCACCCCTCCACTTT. Protein: CASRAQGAWNSPLHF.

The chain couples TRBV6-2 or TRBV6-3 to TRBJ2-1; 10 nucleotides align to TRBD1. The CDR3 sequence is 15 residues long. Germline CDR1 MNHEY, CDR2 SVGEGT. V lost 7 bases and J lost 6; bases outside the gene matches: 9. DNA of the CDR3: TGTGCCAGCAACCCCGGGACAGGGGTGAGCAATGAGCAGTTCTTC. It translates to CASNPGTGVSNEQFF.

CDR3 amino acids: CASSLIGDEQYF. The CDR3 bases are TGTGCCAGCAGTTTAATAGGGGACGAGCAGTACTTC. The rearrangement uses TRBV12-3 or TRBV12-4 and TRBJ2-7, with a tentative D call TRBD1 (5 bases). This CDR3 comprises 12 residues. Trimming removed 2 bases from V and 5 bases from J, with 7 bases in between.

This sequence joins TRBV12-3 or TRBV12-4 and TRBJ1-2; no clear D gene. The CDR3 has 11 amino acids. V was pared by 6 bases and J by 7 bases, with 9 bases between. CDR3 sequence (DNA): TGTGCCAGCAGCGGACGTGGTGGCTACACCTTC. Its protein is CASSGRGGYTF.

V gene TRBV5-1 combines with J gene TRBJ1-4; TRBD1 is a possible D gene (6 bases). Per the germline V gene, CDR1 is SGHRS and CDR2 is YFSETQ. The CDR3 spans 15 residues. V lost 6 bases to trimming and J lost 0 bases, with 12 bases between them. CDR3 nucleotides: TGCGCCAGCACCCAGGGGCATGCAACTAATGAAAAACTGTTTTTT. It is translated as CASTQGHATNEKLFF.

The V call is TRBV7-9, the J call TRBJ1-4, with TRBD1 matching over 7 bases. Germline CDR1 SEHNR, CDR2 FQNEAQ (reference sequence). The CDR3 contains 14 residues. J gave up 7 bases and V 5 bases, and 7 bases lay outside the gene matches. CDR3 sequence reads: CASSPGAGGEKLFF. The CDR3 region has the DNA TGTGCCAGCAGCCCAGGGGCAGGGGGTGAAAAACTGTTTTTT.

V usage is TRBV6-5 and J usage is TRBJ1-2, with D possibly matching TRBD1 (5 bases). V lost 9 bases to trimming and J lost 0 bases, with 11 bases between them. CDR1 is MNHEY and CDR2 is SVGAGI in the germline V gene. This CDR3 comprises 13 residues. The CDR3, as DNA: TGTGCCAGTGGGGGGGGTCCTAACTATGGCTACACCTTC. It encodes CASGGGPNYGYTF.